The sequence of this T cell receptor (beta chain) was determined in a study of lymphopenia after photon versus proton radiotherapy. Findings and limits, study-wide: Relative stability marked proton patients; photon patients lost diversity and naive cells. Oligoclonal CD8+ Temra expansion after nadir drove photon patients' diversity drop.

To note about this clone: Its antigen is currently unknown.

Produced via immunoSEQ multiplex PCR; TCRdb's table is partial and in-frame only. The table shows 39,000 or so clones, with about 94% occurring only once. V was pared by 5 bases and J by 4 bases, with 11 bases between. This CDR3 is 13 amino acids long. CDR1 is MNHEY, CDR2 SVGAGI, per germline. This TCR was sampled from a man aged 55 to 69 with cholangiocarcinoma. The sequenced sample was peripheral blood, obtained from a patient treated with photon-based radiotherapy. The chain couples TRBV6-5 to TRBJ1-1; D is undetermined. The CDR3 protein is CASSLQDATEAFF. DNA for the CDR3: TGTGCCAGCAGTCTCCAAGACGCCACTGAAGCTTTCTTT.